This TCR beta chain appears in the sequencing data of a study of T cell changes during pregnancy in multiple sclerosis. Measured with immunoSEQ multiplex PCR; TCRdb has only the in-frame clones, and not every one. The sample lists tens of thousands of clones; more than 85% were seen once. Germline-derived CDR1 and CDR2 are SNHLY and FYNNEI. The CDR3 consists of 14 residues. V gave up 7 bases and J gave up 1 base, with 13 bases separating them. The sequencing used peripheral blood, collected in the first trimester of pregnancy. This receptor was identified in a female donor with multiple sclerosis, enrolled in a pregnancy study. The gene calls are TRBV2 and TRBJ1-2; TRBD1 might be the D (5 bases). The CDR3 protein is CASKGGGVNYGYTF. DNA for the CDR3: TGTGCCAGCAAGGGCGGGGGGGTTAACTATGGCTACACCTTC.